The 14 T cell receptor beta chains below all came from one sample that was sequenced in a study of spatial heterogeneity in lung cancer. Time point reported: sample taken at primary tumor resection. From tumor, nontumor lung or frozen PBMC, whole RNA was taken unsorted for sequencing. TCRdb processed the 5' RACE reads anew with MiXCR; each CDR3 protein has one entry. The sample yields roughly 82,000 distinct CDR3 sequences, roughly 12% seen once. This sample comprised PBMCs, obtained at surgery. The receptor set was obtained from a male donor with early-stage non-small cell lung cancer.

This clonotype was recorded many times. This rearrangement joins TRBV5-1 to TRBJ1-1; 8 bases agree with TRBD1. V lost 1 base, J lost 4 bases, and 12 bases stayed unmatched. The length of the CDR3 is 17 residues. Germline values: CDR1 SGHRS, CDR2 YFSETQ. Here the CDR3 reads CASSLSDRVAPGTEAFF. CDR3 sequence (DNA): TGCGCCAGCAGCTTGTCGGACAGGGTAGCCCCTGGCACTGAAGCTTTCTTT.

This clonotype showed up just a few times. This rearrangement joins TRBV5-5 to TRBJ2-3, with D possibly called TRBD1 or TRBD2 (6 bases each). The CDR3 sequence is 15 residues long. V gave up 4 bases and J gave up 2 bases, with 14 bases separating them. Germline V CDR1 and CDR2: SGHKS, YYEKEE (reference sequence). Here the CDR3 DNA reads TGTGCCAGCAGCGATGTGGGGGGCCCCACAGATACGCAGTATTTT. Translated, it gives CASSDVGGPTDTQYF.

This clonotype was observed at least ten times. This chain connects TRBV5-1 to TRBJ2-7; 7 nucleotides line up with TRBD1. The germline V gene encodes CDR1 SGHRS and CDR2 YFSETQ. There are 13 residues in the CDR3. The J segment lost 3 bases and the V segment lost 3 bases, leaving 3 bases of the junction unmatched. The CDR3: CASSSGTDYEQYF. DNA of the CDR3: TGCGCCAGCAGCTCCGGGACAGACTACGAGCAGTACTTC.

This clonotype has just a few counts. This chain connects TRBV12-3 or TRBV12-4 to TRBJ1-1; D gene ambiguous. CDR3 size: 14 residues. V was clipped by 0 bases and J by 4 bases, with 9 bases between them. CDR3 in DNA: TGTGCCAGCAGTTTAGCGCAAGGGATCACTGAAGCTTTCTTT. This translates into CASSLAQGITEAFF.

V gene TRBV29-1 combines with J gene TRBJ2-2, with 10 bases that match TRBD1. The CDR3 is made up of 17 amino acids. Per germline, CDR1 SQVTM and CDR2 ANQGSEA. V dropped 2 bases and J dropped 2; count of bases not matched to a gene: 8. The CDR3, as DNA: TGCAGCGTTGAATCCAGACAGGGGGCTGGAAACACCGGGGAGCTGTTTTTT. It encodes CSVESRQGAGNTGELFF.

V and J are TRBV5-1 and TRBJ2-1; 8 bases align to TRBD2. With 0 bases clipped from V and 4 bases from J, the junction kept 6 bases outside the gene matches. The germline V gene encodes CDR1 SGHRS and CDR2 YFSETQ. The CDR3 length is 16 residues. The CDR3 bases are TGCGCCAGCAGCTTGGCGGCGGGAGGAGTTTACAATGAGCAGTTCTTC. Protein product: CASSLAAGGVYNEQFF.

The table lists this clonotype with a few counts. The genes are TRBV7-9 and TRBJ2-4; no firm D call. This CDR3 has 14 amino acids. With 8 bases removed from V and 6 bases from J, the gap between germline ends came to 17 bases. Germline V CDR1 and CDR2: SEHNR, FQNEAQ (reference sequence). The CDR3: CASFSDGPGNIQYF. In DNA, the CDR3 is TGTGCCAGCTTTAGTGACGGCCCAGGAAACATTCAGTACTTC.

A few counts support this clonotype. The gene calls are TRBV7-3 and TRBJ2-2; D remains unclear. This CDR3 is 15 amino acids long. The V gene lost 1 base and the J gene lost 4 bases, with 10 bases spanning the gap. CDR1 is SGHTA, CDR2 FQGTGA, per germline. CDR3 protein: CASSLNGPTTGELFF. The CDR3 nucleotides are TGTGCCAGCAGCTTAAACGGGCCTACCACCGGGGAGCTGTTTTTT.

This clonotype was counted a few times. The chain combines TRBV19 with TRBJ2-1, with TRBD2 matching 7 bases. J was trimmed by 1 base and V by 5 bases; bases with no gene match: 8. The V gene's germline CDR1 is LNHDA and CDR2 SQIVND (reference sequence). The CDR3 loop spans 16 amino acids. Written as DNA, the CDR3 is TGTGCCAGTAGTTCCCCTAGCGGTCGATCCTACAATGAGCAGTTCTTC. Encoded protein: CASSSPSGRSYNEQFF.

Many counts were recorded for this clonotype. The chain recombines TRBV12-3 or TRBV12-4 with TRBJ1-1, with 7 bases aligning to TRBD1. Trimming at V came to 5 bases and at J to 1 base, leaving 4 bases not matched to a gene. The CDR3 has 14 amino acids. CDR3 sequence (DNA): TGTGCCAGCAGTATAGGGGGCAGGAACACTGAAGCTTTCTTT. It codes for CASSIGGRNTEAFF.

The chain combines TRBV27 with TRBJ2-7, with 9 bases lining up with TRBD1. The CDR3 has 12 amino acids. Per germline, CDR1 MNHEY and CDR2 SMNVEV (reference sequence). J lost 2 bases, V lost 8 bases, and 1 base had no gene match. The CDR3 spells CASRDRAYEQYF. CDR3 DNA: TGTGCCAGCCGGGACAGGGCCTACGAGCAGTACTTC.

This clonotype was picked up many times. The CDR3 protein is CASSLRGTEAFF. CDR3 nucleotide sequence: TGCGCCAGCAGCCTCAGAGGCACTGAAGCTTTCTTT. The chain employs TRBV5-1 and TRBJ1-1; D gene unclear. Trimming removed 4 bases from V and 4 bases from J, with 8 bases in between. There are 12 residues in the CDR3. The germline V gene has CDR1 SGHRS and CDR2 YFSETQ.

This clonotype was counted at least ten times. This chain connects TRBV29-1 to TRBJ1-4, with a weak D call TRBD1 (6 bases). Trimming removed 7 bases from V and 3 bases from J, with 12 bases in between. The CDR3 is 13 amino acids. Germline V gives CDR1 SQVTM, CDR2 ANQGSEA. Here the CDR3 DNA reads TGCAGCGGACAGGACGAGGCTAATGAAAAACTGTTTTTT. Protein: CSGQDEANEKLFF.

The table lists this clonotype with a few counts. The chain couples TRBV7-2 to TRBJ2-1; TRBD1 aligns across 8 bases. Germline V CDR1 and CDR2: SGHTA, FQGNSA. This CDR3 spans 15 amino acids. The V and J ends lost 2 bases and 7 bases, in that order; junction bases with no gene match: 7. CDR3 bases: TGTGCCAGCAGCTTAAGCGGACAGGGTACAAATGAGCAGTTCTTC. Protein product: CASSLSGQGTNEQFF.